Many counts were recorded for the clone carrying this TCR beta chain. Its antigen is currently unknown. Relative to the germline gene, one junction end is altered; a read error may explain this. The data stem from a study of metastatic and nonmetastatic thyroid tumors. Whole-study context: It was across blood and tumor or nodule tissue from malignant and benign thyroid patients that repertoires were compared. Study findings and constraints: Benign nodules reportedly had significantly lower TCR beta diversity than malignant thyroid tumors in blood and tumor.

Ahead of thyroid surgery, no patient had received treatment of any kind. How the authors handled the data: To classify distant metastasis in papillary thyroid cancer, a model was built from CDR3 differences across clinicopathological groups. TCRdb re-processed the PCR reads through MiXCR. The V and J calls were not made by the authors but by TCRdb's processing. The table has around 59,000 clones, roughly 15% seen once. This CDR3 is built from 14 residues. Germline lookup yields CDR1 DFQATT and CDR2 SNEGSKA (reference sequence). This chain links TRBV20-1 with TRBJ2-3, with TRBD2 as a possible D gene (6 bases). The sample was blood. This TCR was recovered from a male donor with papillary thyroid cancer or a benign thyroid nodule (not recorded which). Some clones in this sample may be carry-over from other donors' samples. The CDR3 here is CSASSLDYTNTQYF. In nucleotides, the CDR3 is TGCAGTGCCAGTAGCTTGGACTACACAAATACGCAGTATTTT.